The 14 T cell receptor beta chains below all came from one sample that was sequenced in a study of shared clonotypes between healthy human individuals (dated by TCRdb to 2018 to 2020). Libraries were built with the immunoSEQ multiplex PCR assay. TCRdb holds this immuneACCESS table with in-frame rearrangements only. Some clones are missing; in checked studies, unresolved V genes explain under half, and the rest has no known cause. Recorded for this sample are roughly 450,000 clones; 70% to 80% of them occurred a single time. Approximately 13% of the sample is in the top ten clones. Sequencing was performed on PBMCs. Receptors originate from a woman aged 40 to 50 in good health. Some clones in this sample may be carry-over from other donors' samples.

In its sample, this clone was seen once. The chain recombines TRBV9 with TRBJ2-1; TRBD2 agrees at 11 bases. This CDR3 is built from 15 residues. Per the germline V gene, CDR1 is SGDLS and CDR2 is YYNGEE. Germline trimming cut 1 base from V and 6 bases from J; bases unmatched to any gene: 3. The CDR3, as DNA: TGTGCCAGCAGCGTATCGACTAGCGGGATCAATGAGCAGTTCTTC. Translated, it gives CASSVSTSGINEQFF.

In its sample, this clone was seen many times. This chain uses TRBV18 with TRBJ2-2, with no clear D. The germline gives CDR1 KGHSH, CDR2 LQKENI. CDR3 length equals 13 residues. Trimming removed 2 bases from V and 5 bases from J, with 6 bases in between. The CDR3 region is CASSPWETGELFF. In DNA form, the CDR3 reads TGTGCCAGCTCACCATGGGAAACCGGGGAGCTGTTTTTT.

The rearrangement joins TRBV19 to TRBJ2-3; D not resolved. Per germline, CDR1 LNHDA and CDR2 SQIVND (reference sequence). Trimming took 3 bases from V and 0 from J, leaving 13 bases between them. The CDR3 length is 16 residues. CDR3 in amino acids: CASSIVYSYSTDTQYF. The CDR3 DNA sequence: TGTGCCAGTAGTATTGTCTACTCTTACAGCACAGATACGCAGTATTTT. Variable domain in full (rest from reference TRBV19 and TRBJ2-3): DGGITQSPKYLFRKEGQNVTLSCEQNLNHDAMYWYRQDPGQGLRLIYYSQIVNDFQKGDIAEGYSVSREKKESFPLTVTSAQKNPTAFYLCASSIVYSYSTDTQYFGPGTRLTVL.

J is TRBJ1-1 and V is TRBV2; TRBD1 is a possible D gene (6 bases). The CDR3 covers 13 residues. Germline V CDR1 and CDR2: SNHLY, FYNNEI. Deletions cut 6 bases from V and 5 bases from J, with 13 bases between. The CDR3 loop is CASREGDLTEAFF. CDR3 nucleotide sequence: TGTGCCAGCAGGGAGGGGGATTTGACTGAAGCTTTCTTT.

This clone was seen only once. This chain joins TRBV11-2 and TRBJ2-3; the D is unclear. The CDR3 covers 13 residues. The V gene's germline CDR1 is SGHAT and CDR2 FQNNGV. V was trimmed by 1 base and J by 6 bases, leaving 8 bases between them. The CDR3 is CASSLGPSDTQYF. CDR3 sequence (DNA): TGTGCCAGCAGCTTAGGGCCCTCCGATACGCAGTATTTT.

This clone was counted only a few times. This chain connects TRBV4-1 to TRBJ1-2, with D hard to call. The ends were cut back, 2 bases at V and 1 base at J, with 17 bases in the middle. The CDR3 totals 17 residues. The germline V gene has CDR1 MGHRA and CDR2 YSYEKL. CDR3 loop: CASSQTPYRGLNYGYTF. For the CDR3, the DNA is TGCGCCAGCAGCCAAACGCCCTACCGAGGGCTTAACTATGGCTACACCTTC.

This clone was seen only a few times. The chain uses TRBV19 and TRBJ2-5; TRBD2 agrees at 11 bases. Trimming took 8 bases from V and 6 from J; bases not matched to a gene: 20. There are 18 residues in the CDR3. Germline CDR1 is LNHDA and CDR2 is SQIVND (reference sequence). The CDR3 nucleotides read TGTGCCAGTTCTAACAGGGGGCTAGCGGGAGGAAGGAAGAAGACCCAGTACTTC. The encoded protein is CASSNRGLAGGRKKTQYF. Using reference TRBV19 and TRBJ2-5 for the parts outside the CDR3, the full variable domain is DGGITQSPKYLFRKEGQNVTLSCEQNLNHDAMYWYRQDPGQGLRLIYYSQIVNDFQKGDIAEGYSVSREKKESFPLTVTSAQKNPTAFYLCASSNRGLAGGRKKTQYFGPGTRLLVL.

The chain employs TRBV2 and TRBJ1-5; D perhaps matches TRBD1 (5 bases). Germline V CDR1 and CDR2: SNHLY, FYNNEI. The CDR3 contains 14 residues. The V gene lost 6 bases and the J gene lost 5 bases, with 14 bases spanning the gap. As DNA, the CDR3 is TGTGCCAGCAGAAACATAGCCAGGGATCAGCCCCAGCATTTT. It is translated as CASRNIARDQPQHF. The full variable domain, rest sourced from reference TRBV2 and TRBJ1-5, is EPEVTQTPSHQVTQMGQEVILRCVPISNHLYFYWYRQILGQKVEFLVSFYNNEISEKSEIFDDQFSVERPDGSNFTLKIRSTKLEDSAMYFCASRNIARDQPQHFGDGTRLSIL.

V usage is TRBV11-1 and J usage is TRBJ2-3; D remains ambiguous. Germline-derived CDR1 and CDR2 are SGHAT and FQDESV (reference sequence). The CDR3 is 14 amino acids. Trimming pared 1 base from V and 2 bases from J, leaving 7 bases between. The CDR3 nucleotides are TGTGCCAGCAGCTTAGACCCCCACACAGATACGCAGTATTTT. Its protein is CASSLDPHTDTQYF.

The chain links TRBV2 to TRBJ2-3; D is unresolved. Germline CDR1 reads SNHLY; CDR2 reads FYNNEI. The CDR3 has 11 residues. Trimming shortened V by 7 bases and J by 1 base, and 3 bases separated the two germline ends. The CDR3 here is CASMGTDTQYF. CDR3 DNA: TGTGCCAGCATGGGCACAGATACGCAGTATTTT. Variable domain in full (rest from reference TRBV2 and TRBJ2-3): EPEVTQTPSHQVTQMGQEVILRCVPISNHLYFYWYRQILGQKVEFLVSFYNNEISEKSEIFDDQFSVERPDGSNFTLKIRSTKLEDSAMYFCASMGTDTQYFGPGTRLTVL.

The chain is built from TRBV7-9 and TRBJ2-3; 7 bases are shared with TRBD2. J was trimmed by 5 bases and V by 5 bases; bases with no gene match: 1. Germline loops: CDR1 SEHNR, CDR2 FQNEAQ (reference sequence). There are 12 residues in the CDR3. CDR3 in amino acids: CASSRGGDTQYF. In DNA form, the CDR3 reads TGTGCCAGCAGCCGCGGGGGAGATACGCAGTATTTT.

The chain links TRBV30 to TRBJ1-2; 8 bases are shared with TRBD1. Germline V lookup: CDR1 GTSNPN, CDR2 SVGIG (reference sequence). Trimming at V came to 3 bases and at J to 9 bases, leaving 9 bases not matched to a gene. The CDR3 is made up of 13 amino acids. The CDR3 sequence is CAWSLGQDLSYTF. The CDR3 DNA is TGTGCCTGGAGCTTGGGACAGGATTTGAGCTACACCTTC.

This clone was picked up a small number of times. The J gene is TRBJ2-5, the V gene TRBV28; D is undetermined. The V and J ends lost 4 bases and 5 bases respectively, with 8 bases between them. In germline, CDR1 is MDHEN, CDR2 SYDVKM. This CDR3 is 12 amino acids long. As DNA, the CDR3 is TGTGCCAGCAGTTCGTACGAGGAGACCCAGTACTTC. As protein: CASSSYEETQYF.

To note about this clone: The likely explanation is a read error, given a far larger clone one base away. This sample includes further DNA sequences coding for the same CDR3. The J gene is TRBJ1-2, the V gene TRBV27; unclear D gene. The CDR3 is made up of 12 amino acids. In germline, CDR1 is MNHEY, CDR2 SMNVEV (reference sequence). Trimming took 6 bases from V and 8 from J, leaving 13 bases between them. The CDR3 region is CASRFGSGGYTF. CDR3 in DNA: TGTGCCAGCAGGTTCGGATCGGGCGGCTACACCTTC.